One T cell receptor beta chain is described in this entry. The record originates from a study of cytomegalovirus exposure and HLA in healthy donors. Both 60 Vbeta primers and 13 Jbeta primers went into the PCR. TCRdb keeps only in-frame clones here, not all; method: immunoSEQ multiplex PCR. The sample holds 160,000 or so clones; more than 70% are singletons and the top ten take about 1.3%. The V gene's germline CDR1 is SGHNT and CDR2 YYREEE (reference sequence). This CDR3 contains 16 residues. Trimming took 4 bases from V and 8 from J, leaving 22 bases between them. The receptor comes from a man in his sixties in good health and CMV-seronegative. Source material: PBMCs. The chain couples TRBV5-4 to TRBJ2-1, with D tentatively TRBD2 (6 bases). The CDR3 nucleotides read TGTGCCAGCAGCCCCGGCGGGCGCGGGGCCGGCCATGAGCAGTTCTTC. Translating it yields CASSPGGRGAGHEQFF.